The clone carrying this T cell receptor (beta chain) came up once. The data were taken from a study of control samples from healthy donors and cancer patients. With 5 bases removed from V and 0 bases from J, the gap between germline ends came to 20 bases. Per the germline V gene, CDR1 is MGHDK and CDR2 is SYGVNS. There are 18 residues in the CDR3. Sequenced by immunoSEQ multiplex PCR; TCRdb stores in-frame clones only, minus some. In the table there are more than 100,000 clones, over 75% of which are singletons. The chain joins TRBV25-1 to TRBJ2-1; D could derive from TRBD1 or TRBD2 (6 bases each). The material sequenced was blood. The TCR originated in a man aged 18 to 29 in good health. CDR3 bases: TGTGCCAGCAGTAGAGGGAACTGGGCGGGACACTCCTACAATGAGCAGTTCTTC. This translates into CASSRGNWAGHSYNEQFF.